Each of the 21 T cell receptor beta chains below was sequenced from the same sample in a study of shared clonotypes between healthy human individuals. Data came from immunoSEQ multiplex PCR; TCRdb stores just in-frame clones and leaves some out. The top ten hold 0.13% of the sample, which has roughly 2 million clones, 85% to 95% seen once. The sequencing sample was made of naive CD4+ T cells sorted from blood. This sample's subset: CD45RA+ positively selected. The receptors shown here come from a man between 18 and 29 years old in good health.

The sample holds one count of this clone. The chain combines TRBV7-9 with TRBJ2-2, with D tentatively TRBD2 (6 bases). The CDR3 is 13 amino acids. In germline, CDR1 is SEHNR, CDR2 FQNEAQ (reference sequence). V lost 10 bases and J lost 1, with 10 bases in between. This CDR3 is CATTGVNTGELFF. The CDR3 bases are TGTGCCACCACGGGAGTGAACACCGGGGAGCTGTTTTTT.

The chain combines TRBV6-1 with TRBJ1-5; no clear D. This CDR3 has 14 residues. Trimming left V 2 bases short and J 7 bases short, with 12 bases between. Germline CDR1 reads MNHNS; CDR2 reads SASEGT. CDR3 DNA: TGTGCCAGCAGTGAATGGCCTACGGGGCAGCCCCAGCATTTT. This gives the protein CASSEWPTGQPQHF.

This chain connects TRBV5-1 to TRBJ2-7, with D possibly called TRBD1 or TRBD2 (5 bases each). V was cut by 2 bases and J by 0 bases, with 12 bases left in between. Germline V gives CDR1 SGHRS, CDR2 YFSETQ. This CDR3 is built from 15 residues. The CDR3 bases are TGCGCCAGCAGCTTCGGGACGGTTAGCTCCTACGAGCAGTACTTC. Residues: CASSFGTVSSYEQYF. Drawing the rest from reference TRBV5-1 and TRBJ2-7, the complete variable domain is KAGVTQTPRYLIKTRGQQVTLSCSPISGHRSVSWYQQTPGQGLQFLFEYFSETQRNKGNFPGRFSGRQFSNSRSEMNVSTLELGDSALYLCASSFGTVSSYEQYFGPGTRLTVT.

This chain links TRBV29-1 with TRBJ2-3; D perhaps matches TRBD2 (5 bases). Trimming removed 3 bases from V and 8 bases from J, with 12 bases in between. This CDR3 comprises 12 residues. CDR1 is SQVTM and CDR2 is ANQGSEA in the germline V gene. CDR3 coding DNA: TGCAGCGTTGAGAGGGTTTCAGGTACGCAGTATTTT. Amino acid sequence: CSVERVSGTQYF.

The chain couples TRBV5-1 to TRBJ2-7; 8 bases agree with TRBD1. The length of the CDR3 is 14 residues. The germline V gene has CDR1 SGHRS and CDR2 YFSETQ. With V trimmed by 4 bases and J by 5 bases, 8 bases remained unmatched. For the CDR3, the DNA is TGCGCCAGCAGCGGACAGGGACCCCAGCACGAGCAGTACTTC. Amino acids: CASSGQGPQHEQYF.

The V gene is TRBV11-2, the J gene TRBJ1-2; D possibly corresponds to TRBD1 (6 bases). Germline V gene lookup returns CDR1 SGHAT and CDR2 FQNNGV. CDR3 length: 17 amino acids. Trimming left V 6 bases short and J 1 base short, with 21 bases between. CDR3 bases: TGTGCCAGCAGGGCGAATCCAGGGGCCGTGGGTAACTATGGCTACACCTTC. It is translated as CASRANPGAVGNYGYTF.

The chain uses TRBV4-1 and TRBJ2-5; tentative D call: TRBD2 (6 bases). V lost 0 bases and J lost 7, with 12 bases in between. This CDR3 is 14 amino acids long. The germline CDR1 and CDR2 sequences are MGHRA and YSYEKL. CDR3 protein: CASSQEGGLGTQYF. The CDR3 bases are TGCGCCAGCAGCCAAGAGGGGGGTCTGGGGACCCAGTACTTC.

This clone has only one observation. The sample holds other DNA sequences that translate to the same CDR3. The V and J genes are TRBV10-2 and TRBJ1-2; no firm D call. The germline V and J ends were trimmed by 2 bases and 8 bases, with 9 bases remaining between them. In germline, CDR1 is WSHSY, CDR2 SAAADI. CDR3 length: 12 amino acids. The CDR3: CASSEGLGGYTF. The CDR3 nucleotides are TGCGCCAGCAGTGAGGGCTTGGGGGGCTACACCTTC.

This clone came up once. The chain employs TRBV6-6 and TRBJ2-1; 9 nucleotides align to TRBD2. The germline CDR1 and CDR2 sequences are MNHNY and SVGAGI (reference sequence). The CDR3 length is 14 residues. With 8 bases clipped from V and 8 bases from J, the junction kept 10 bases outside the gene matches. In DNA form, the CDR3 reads TGTGCCAGCTACCGCCTAGCGGGGAGCGATGAGCAGTTCTTC. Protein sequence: CASYRLAGSDEQFF.

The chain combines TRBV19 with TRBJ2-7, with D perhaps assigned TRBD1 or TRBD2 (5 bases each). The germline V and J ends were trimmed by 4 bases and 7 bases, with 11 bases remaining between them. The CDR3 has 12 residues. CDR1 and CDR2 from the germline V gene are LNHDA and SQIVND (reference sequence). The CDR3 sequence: CASSTIGGEQYF. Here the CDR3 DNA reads TGTGCCAGTAGTACGATTGGGGGAGAGCAGTACTTC.

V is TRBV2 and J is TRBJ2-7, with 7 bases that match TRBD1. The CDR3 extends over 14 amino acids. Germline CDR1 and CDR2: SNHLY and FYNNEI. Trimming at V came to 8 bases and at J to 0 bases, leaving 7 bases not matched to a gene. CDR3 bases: TGTGCCAGCCTAGGGGGCATCAGCTCCTACGAGCAGTACTTC. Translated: CASLGGISSYEQYF.

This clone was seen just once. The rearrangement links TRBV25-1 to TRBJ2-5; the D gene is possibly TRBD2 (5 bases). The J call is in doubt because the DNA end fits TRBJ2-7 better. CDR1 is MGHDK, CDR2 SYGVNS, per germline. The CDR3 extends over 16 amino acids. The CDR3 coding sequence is TGTGCCAGCAGTGATCGTAGCGATCCCCGCCCCTACGAGCAGTACTTC. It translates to CASSDRSDPRPYEQYF.

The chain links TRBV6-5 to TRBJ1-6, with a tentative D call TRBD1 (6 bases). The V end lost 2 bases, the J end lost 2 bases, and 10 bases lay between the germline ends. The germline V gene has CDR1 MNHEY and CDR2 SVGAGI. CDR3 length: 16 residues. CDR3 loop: CASSYGGKPYNSPLHF. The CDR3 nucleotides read TGTGCCAGCAGTTACGGGGGCAAGCCCTATAATTCACCCCTCCACTTT.

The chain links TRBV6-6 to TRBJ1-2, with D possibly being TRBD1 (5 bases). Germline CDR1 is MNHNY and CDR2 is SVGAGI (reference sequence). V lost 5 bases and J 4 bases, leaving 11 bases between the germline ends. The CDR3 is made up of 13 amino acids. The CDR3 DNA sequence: TGTGCCAGCAGTCGGGACGGCCGCTATGGCTACACCTTC. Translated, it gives CASSRDGRYGYTF.

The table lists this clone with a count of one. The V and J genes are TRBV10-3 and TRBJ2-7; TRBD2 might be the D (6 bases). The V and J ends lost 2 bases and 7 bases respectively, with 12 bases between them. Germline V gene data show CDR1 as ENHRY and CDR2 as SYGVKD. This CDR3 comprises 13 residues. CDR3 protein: CAISEASGGEQYF. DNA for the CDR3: TGTGCCATCAGTGAGGCTTCCGGAGGGGAGCAGTACTTC.

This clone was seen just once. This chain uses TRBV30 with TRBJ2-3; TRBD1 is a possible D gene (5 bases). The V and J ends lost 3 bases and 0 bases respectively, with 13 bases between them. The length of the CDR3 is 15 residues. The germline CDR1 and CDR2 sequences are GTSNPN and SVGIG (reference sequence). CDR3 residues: CAWRGKGFSTDTQYF. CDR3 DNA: TGTGCCTGGAGGGGTAAGGGGTTTAGCACAGATACGCAGTATTTT.

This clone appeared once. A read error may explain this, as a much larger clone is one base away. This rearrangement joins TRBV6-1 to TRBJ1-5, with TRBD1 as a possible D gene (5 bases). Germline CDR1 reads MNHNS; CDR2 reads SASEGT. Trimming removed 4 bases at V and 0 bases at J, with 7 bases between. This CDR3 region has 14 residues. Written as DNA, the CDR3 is TGTGCCAGCAGTGGGGGGAATAGCAATCAGCCCCAGCATTTT. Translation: CASSGGNSNQPQHF.

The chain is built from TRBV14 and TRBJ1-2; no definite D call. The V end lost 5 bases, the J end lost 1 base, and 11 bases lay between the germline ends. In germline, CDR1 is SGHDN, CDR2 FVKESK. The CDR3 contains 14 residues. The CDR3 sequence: CASSAPGFNYGYTF. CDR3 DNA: TGTGCCAGCAGCGCCCCGGGCTTTAACTATGGCTACACCTTC.

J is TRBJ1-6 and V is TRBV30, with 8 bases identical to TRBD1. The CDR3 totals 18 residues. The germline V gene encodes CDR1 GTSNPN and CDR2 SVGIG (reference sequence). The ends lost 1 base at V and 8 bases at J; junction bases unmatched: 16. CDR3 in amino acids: CAWSGRDRPPFDHSPLHF. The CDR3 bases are TGTGCCTGGAGTGGCCGGGACAGGCCGCCTTTCGATCATTCACCCCTCCACTTT.

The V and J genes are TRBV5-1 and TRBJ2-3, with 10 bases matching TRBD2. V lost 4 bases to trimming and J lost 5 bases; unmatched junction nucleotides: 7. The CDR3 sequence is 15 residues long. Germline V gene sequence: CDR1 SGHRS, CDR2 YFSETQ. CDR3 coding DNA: TGCGCCAGCAGCCGCAGGCTAGCGGGAGAAGATACGCAGTATTTT. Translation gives CASSRRLAGEDTQYF.

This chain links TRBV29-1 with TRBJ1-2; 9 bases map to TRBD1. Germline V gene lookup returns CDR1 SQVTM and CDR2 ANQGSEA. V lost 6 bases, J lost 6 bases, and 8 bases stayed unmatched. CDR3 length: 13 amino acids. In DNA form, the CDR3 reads TGCAGCGTAGCCGGGACAGGGAAAAATGGCTACACCTTC. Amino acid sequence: CSVAGTGKNGYTF.